A single sample is the source of the 25 T cell receptor beta chains below, sequenced in a study of spatial heterogeneity in lung cancer (dated by TCRdb to the late 2010s). What the authors observed across the whole study: The tumor nonsynonymous mutation count correlated with the number of expanded intratumoral alpha and beta TCRs.

Their antigen targets remain unknown. Library preparation employed 5' RACE. TCRdb shows the sequencer as NextSeq 500. In-frame beta chains were kept once TCRdb had trimmed the public reads at Q25 with fastp and called clones with MiXCR. Every CDR3 protein is listed once, alongside the most common genes and DNA of its rows. A total of about 27,000 distinct CDR3 sequences appear in this sample, under 8.5% of them only once. The top ten clonotypes cover almost 25% of the sample. The time point label here, explained by the study, means: sample taken at primary tumor resection. This material consisted of lung tumor tissue, taken at surgery. These receptor sequences come from a male donor with early-stage non-small cell lung cancer.

For this clonotype: A read error may explain this, as a much larger clone is one base away. V and J are TRBV5-1 and TRBJ1-1; TRBD1 aligns across 7 bases. CDR3 length equals 14 residues. The germline V gene encodes CDR1 SGHRS and CDR2 YFSETQ. CDR3 bases: TGCGCCAGCAGCCCCCAGGGGGAGAACACTGTAGCTTTCTTT. The encoded protein is CASSPQGENTVAFF.

At least ten counts were recorded for this clonotype. DNA of the CDR3: TGCGCCAGCAGCCCACAGGGGAACAGTGGCACAGATACGCAGTATTTT. Translated, it gives CASSPQGNSGTDTQYF. This chain links TRBV5-1 with TRBJ2-3; 7 positions agree with TRBD1. CDR1 and CDR2 from the germline V gene are SGHRS and YFSETQ. CDR3 length: 16 amino acids. The junction had 9 bases not matched to a gene; V was cut back by 4 bases and J by 1 base.

This clonotype has ten or more counts. V usage is TRBV29-1 and J usage is TRBJ1-2; weak D call: TRBD1 (6 bases). Germline CDR1 is SQVTM and CDR2 is ANQGSEA. The V end was cut by 6 bases, the J end by 1 base, with 9 bases between. This CDR3 spans 12 amino acids. The CDR3 loop is CSVGHFNYGYTF. DNA for the CDR3: TGCAGCGTGGGACACTTTAACTATGGCTACACCTTC. Full variable domain (remainder filled in from reference TRBV29-1 and TRBJ1-2): SAVISQKPSRDICQRGTSLTIQCQVDSQVTMMFWYRQQPGQSLTLIATANQGSEATYESGFVIDKFPISRPNLTFSTLTVSNMSPEDSSIYLCSVGHFNYGYTFGSGTRLTVV.

With regard to this clonotype: This may arise from a read error, as a much more abundant clone is one base away. This chain joins TRBV12-3 or TRBV12-4 and TRBJ2-1; D unresolved. This CDR3 spans 14 amino acids. Trimming stripped 3 bases from V and 7 bases from J, with 13 bases between. In DNA, the CDR3 is TGTGCCAGCAGTTTGGACGGTTTTCGGAATGAGCAGTTCTTC. This codes for CASSLDGFRNEQFF.

The V gene is TRBV4-1, the J gene TRBJ1-5; D is unclear. In germline, CDR1 is MGHRA, CDR2 YSYEKL. The CDR3 extends over 16 amino acids. V lost 0 bases and J 5 bases, leaving 14 bases between the germline ends. The chain's CDR3 is CASSQDPGQPDQPQHF. The CDR3 bases are TGCGCCAGCAGCCAAGATCCAGGCCAACCCGATCAGCCCCAGCATTTT.

Many counts were recorded for this clonotype. The rearrangement links TRBV6-2 or TRBV6-3 to TRBJ2-1; 9 bases fit TRBD1. Germline loops: CDR1 MNHEY, CDR2 SVGEGT. This CDR3 region has 14 residues. The trim removed 6 bases at V and 6 bases at J, leaving 6 bases unmatched. CDR3 in DNA: TGTGCCAGCAGGCCGGGACAGGGATTCAATGAGCAGTTCTTC. This encodes CASRPGQGFNEQFF.

This clonotype has more than one count but fewer than ten. J is TRBJ1-2 and V is TRBV24-1; weak D call: TRBD1 (6 bases). V was trimmed by 3 bases and J by 3 bases, leaving 16 bases between them. In germline, CDR1 is KGHDR, CDR2 SFDVKD. The CDR3 contains 16 residues. Here the CDR3 DNA reads TGTGCCACCAGTGATGCCAGGGGCGCCTGGGACTATGGCTACACCTTC. This sequence encodes CATSDARGAWDYGYTF.

This clonotype came up a few times. V and J are TRBV28 and TRBJ2-6; D unresolved. The V and J ends lost 3 bases and 2 bases respectively, with 5 bases between them. Germline lookup yields CDR1 MDHEN and CDR2 SYDVKM. The CDR3 has 14 residues. DNA for the CDR3: TGTGCCAGCAGTTTTTTCGCTGGGGCCAACGTCCTGACTTTC. Amino acid sequence: CASSFFAGANVLTF.

V and J are TRBV4-3 and TRBJ1-1; a weak D match, TRBD1 (5 bases). Trimming pared 1 base from V and 1 base from J, leaving 10 bases between. CDR1 LGHNA and CDR2 YSLEER come from the germline V gene. The CDR3 covers 15 residues. CDR3 bases: TGCGCCAGCAGCCAAGCAGGGATGAGGAACACTGAAGCTTTCTTT. This gives the protein CASSQAGMRNTEAFF.

This clonotype was counted many times. The V and J genes are TRBV20-1 and TRBJ1-3, with D possibly TRBD1 on 5 matching bases. The CDR3 is 13 amino acids. Germline values: CDR1 DFQATT, CDR2 SNEGSKA (reference sequence). V dropped 5 bases and J dropped 4 bases, with 12 bases sitting between them. The CDR3 here is CSAQNRQGNTIYF. In nucleotides, the CDR3 is TGCAGTGCTCAAAACCGACAGGGAAACACCATATATTTT.

This clonotype has a count of ten or more. V usage is TRBV12-3 or TRBV12-4 and J usage is TRBJ1-2; D ambiguous. CDR3 size: 12 residues. The V gene lost 6 bases and the J gene lost 4 bases, with 9 bases spanning the gap. This CDR3 reads CASSPLSYGYTF. DNA for the CDR3: TGTGCCAGCAGCCCCCTATCCTATGGCTACACCTTC.

In its sample, this clonotype is medium-sized (0.01 to 0.1%). The rearrangement joins TRBV29-1 to TRBJ2-1; D not certain. The CDR3 spans 15 residues. The V and J ends lost 7 bases and 4 bases respectively, with 20 bases between them. Germline values: CDR1 SQVTM, CDR2 ANQGSEA. DNA for the CDR3: TGCAGCGGCGCAATTCGTGTCGGGTGGTACAATGAGCAGTTCTTC. Amino acids: CSGAIRVGWYNEQFF.

This chain connects TRBV6-5 to TRBJ2-5; D may be TRBD2 (7 bases). The V end lost 2 bases, the J end lost 3 bases, and 19 bases lay between the germline ends. This CDR3 is built from 17 residues. Germline V gives CDR1 MNHEY, CDR2 SVGAGI. CDR3 sequence reads: CASSYTPGAGAEETQYF. As DNA, the CDR3 is TGTGCCAGCAGTTACACCCCCGGGGCGGGGGCGGAAGAGACCCAGTACTTC.

This clonotype has more than one count but fewer than ten. The rearrangement uses TRBV4-2 and TRBJ2-1; no firm D call. Germline assignment: CDR1 LGHNA and CDR2 YNFKEQ. The CDR3 runs to 16 residues. Trimming pared 1 base from V and 4 bases from J, leaving 14 bases between. CDR3 amino acids: CASSQVLGPQYNEQFF. The CDR3 DNA follows: TGTGCCAGCAGCCAAGTATTAGGGCCCCAGTACAATGAGCAGTTCTTC.

This clonotype was observed a handful of times. The DNA of the CDR3 is TGTGCCAGCAGTTTAGCGGGGTACTACAATGAGCAGTTCTTC. Its translation is CASSLAGYYNEQFF. V gene TRBV27 combines with J gene TRBJ2-1; tentatively, D is TRBD2 (6 bases). The CDR3 length is 14 residues. V lost 2 bases to trimming and J lost 3 bases, with 8 bases between them. Germline V gives CDR1 MNHEY, CDR2 SMNVEV (reference sequence).

The rearrangement links TRBV20-1 to TRBJ2-3; 7 nucleotides line up with TRBD2. The V segment lost 0 bases and the J segment 6 bases; nucleotides outside the gene matches: 6. CDR3 length: 14 amino acids. Looked up from germline, CDR1 is DFQATT and CDR2 is SNEGSKA (reference sequence). The chain's CDR3 is CSARDWGGTDTQYF. The CDR3 coding sequence is TGCAGTGCTAGAGATTGGGGGGGAACTGATACGCAGTATTTT.

This clonotype turned up a few times. The genes are TRBV20-1 and TRBJ2-7; D is possibly TRBD1 or TRBD2 (5 bases each). The V gene lost 1 base and the J gene lost 5 bases, with 9 bases spanning the gap. Germline assignment: CDR1 DFQATT and CDR2 SNEGSKA (reference sequence). There are 12 residues in the CDR3. CDR3 nucleotides: TGCAGTGCTAGAGTCGGGGACCACGAGCAGTACTTC. It yields the protein CSARVGDHEQYF.

This clonotype was observed many times. The chain has TRBV20-1 and TRBJ2-3, with D possibly being TRBD1 or TRBD2 (6 bases each). Germline V lookup: CDR1 DFQATT, CDR2 SNEGSKA (reference sequence). CDR3 length: 13 residues. V dropped 6 bases and J dropped 2 bases, with 12 bases sitting between them. This CDR3 reads CSAPGAYTDTQYF. The CDR3 bases are TGCAGTGCCCCGGGGGCCTACACAGATACGCAGTATTTT.

This clonotype was seen many times. This chain joins TRBV7-2 and TRBJ1-1; D unclear. Trimming shortened V by 0 bases and J by 4 bases, and 6 bases separated the two germline ends. CDR3 size: 13 residues. CDR1 is SGHTA, CDR2 FQGNSA, per germline. The CDR3 DNA sequence: TGTGCCAGCAGCTTAGCGCAGACCACTGAAGCTTTCTTT. Protein: CASSLAQTTEAFF.

V usage is TRBV5-6 and J usage is TRBJ1-2; D gene unclear. This CDR3 comprises 14 residues. Per the germline V gene, CDR1 is SGHDT and CDR2 is YYEEEE. V lost 4 bases, J lost 3 bases, and 13 bases lay in between. DNA of the CDR3: TGTGCCAGCAGCCCTGGACCAAACGACTATGGCTACACCTTC. Amino acid sequence: CASSPGPNDYGYTF.

The V and J genes are TRBV28 and TRBJ2-2; TRBD2 aligns across 8 bases. This CDR3 region has 16 residues. Germline loops: CDR1 MDHEN, CDR2 SYDVKM. V dropped 3 bases and J dropped 6; count of bases not matched to a gene: 9. CDR3: CASSFTRLARAGELFF. In DNA form, the CDR3 reads TGTGCCAGCAGTTTCACCAGACTAGCGAGGGCCGGGGAGCTGTTTTTT.

This clonotype was observed a few times. The chain uses TRBV29-1 and TRBJ1-1; weak D call: TRBD1 (5 bases). Germline V lookup: CDR1 SQVTM, CDR2 ANQGSEA. V dropped 6 bases and J dropped 7 bases, with 12 bases sitting between them. The CDR3 contains 11 residues. As DNA, the CDR3 is TGCAGCGTCACAGGATTAGGTGAAGCTTTCTTT. Protein product: CSVTGLGEAFF.

Many counts were recorded for this clonotype. The genes are TRBV18 and TRBJ2-7, with a weak D call TRBD1 (6 bases). The germline V and J ends were trimmed by 2 bases and 3 bases, with 17 bases remaining between them. CDR1 is KGHSH, CDR2 LQKENI, per germline. The CDR3 extends over 16 amino acids. The chain's CDR3 is CASSPRSMGANYEQYF. The CDR3 DNA follows: TGTGCCAGCTCACCAAGGTCGATGGGGGCGAACTACGAGCAGTACTTC.

As concerns this clonotype: Just one base apart from a much larger clone, this may be a read error. The chain has TRBV28 and TRBJ1-1, with a tentative D call TRBD1 (5 bases). Per the germline V gene, CDR1 is MDHEN and CDR2 is SYDVKM. The CDR3 loop spans 11 amino acids. Trimming pared 7 bases from V and 12 bases from J, leaving 15 bases between. In nucleotides, the CDR3 is TGTGCCAGCAAAGACGCGAGGACACCTTTCTTT. Translated, it gives CASKDARTPFF. The variable domain in full, with the rest retrieved from reference TRBV28 and TRBJ1-1, is DVKVTQSSRYLVKRTGEKVFLECVQDMDHENMFWYRQDPGLGLRLIYFSYDVKMKEKGDIPEGYSVSREKKERFSLILESASTNQTSMYLCASKDARTPFFGQGTRLTVV.

The V call is TRBV28, the J call TRBJ1-4, with no clear D. V lost 4 bases, J lost 0 bases, and 12 bases lay in between. Germline CDR1 reads MDHEN; CDR2 reads SYDVKM. The CDR3 runs to 16 residues. CDR3: CASSSSGRTTNEKLFF. In DNA form, the CDR3 reads TGTGCCAGCAGTTCATCCGGACGGACAACTAATGAAAAACTGTTTTTT.